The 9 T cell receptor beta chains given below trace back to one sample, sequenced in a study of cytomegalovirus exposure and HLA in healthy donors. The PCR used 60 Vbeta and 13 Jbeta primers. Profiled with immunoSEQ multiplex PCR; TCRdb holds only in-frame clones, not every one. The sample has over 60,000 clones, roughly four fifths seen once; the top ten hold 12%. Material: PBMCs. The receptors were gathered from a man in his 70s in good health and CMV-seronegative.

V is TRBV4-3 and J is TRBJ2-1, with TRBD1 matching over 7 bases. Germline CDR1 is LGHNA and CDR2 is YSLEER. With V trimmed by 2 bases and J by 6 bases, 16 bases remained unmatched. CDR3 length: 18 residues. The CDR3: CASSQKTGITGVLNEQFF. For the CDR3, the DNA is TGCGCCAGCAGCCAAAAGACCGGGATAACAGGGGTCCTCAATGAGCAGTTCTTC.

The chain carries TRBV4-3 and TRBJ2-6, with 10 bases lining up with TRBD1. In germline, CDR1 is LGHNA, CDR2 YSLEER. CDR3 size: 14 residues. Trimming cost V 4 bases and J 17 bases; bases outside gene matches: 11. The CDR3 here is CASSPRDRGPTMTF. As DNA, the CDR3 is TGCGCCAGCAGCCCGAGGGACAGGGGCCCGACTATGACTTTC.

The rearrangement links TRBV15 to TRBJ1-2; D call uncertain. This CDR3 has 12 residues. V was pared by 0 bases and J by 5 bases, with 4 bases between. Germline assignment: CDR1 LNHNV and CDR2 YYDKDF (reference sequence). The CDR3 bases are TGTGCCACCAGCAGAGATAGATATGGCTACACCTTC. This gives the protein CATSRDRYGYTF.

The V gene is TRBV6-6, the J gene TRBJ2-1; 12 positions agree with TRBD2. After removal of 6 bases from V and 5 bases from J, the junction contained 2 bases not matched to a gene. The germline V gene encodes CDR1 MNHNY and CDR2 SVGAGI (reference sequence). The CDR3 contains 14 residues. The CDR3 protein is CASRPSGRDNEQFF. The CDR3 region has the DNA TGTGCCAGCAGGCCTAGCGGGAGGGACAATGAGCAGTTCTTC.

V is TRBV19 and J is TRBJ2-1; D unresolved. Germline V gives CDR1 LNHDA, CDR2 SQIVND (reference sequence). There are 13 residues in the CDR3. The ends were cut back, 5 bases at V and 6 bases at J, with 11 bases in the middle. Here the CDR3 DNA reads TGTGCCAGTAGTCCGGCGGTTGTCAATGAGCAGTTCTTC. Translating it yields CASSPAVVNEQFF. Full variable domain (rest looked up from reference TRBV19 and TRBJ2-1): DGGITQSPKYLFRKEGQNVTLSCEQNLNHDAMYWYRQDPGQGLRLIYYSQIVNDFQKGDIAEGYSVSREKKESFPLTVTSAQKNPTAFYLCASSPAVVNEQFFGPGTRLTVL.

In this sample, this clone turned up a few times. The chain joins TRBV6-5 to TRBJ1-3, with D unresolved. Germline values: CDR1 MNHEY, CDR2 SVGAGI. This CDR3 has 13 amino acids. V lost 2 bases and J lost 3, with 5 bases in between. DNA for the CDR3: TGTGCCAGCAGTTACGAGAGTGGAAACACCATATATTTT. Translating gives CASSYESGNTIYF.

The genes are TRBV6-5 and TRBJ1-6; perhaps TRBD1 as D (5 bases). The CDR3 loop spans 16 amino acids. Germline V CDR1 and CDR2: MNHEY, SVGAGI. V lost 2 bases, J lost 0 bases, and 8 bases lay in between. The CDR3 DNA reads TGTGCCAGCAGTTACCACAGGAGCTCCTATAATTCACCCCTCCACTTT. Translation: CASSYHRSSYNSPLHF.

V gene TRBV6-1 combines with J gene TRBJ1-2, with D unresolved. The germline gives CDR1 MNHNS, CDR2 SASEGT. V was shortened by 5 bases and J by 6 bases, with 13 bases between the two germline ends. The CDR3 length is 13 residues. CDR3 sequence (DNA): TGTGCCAGCAGTCCCGGAACGGGAGATGGCTACACCTTC. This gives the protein CASSPGTGDGYTF.

In nucleotides, the CDR3 is TGTGCCAGTGCCCCTCGACACTTACAAGAGACCCAGTACTTC. Protein: CASAPRHLQETQYF. The genes are TRBV19 and TRBJ2-5; D gene unclear. Trimming pared 8 bases from V and 2 bases from J, leaving 15 bases between. CDR3 length equals 14 residues. Germline V gene data show CDR1 as LNHDA and CDR2 as SQIVND (reference sequence).